The clone carrying this TCR beta chain was observed many times. Its antigen remains unidentified. V lost 5 bases and J lost 0; bases outside the gene matches: 7. CDR3 size: 16 residues. The germline gives CDR1 SGHTA, CDR2 FQGNSA. This sample is part of a study of CD8+CD57+ T cells in acquired aplastic anemia. Study information: An average of 3.2 ug of DNA was obtained from sorted CD4+ and CD8+ cells. Study observations and caveats: CD8+ Simpson's diversity did not differ significantly between patients and controls. Both patients and controls carried the same twenty-nine CD8+ CDR3 sequences.

The template used for profiling TCR beta VDJ and CDR3 was genomic DNA. TCRdb reprocessed the reads with MiXCR, giving one entry per CDR3 protein. The profile covers 250,000 to 300,000 distinct CDR3 sequences, with approximately 57% appearing a single time and roughly 8% taken by the ten largest. The receptor was isolated from a human donor with severe aplastic anemia or a healthy control (not recorded which). J is TRBJ2-3 and V is TRBV7-2; 8 bases fit TRBD1. Sample: sorted CD4+, CD8+, or CD8+CD57+ T cells (not recorded which) from PBMCs. As DNA, the CDR3 is TGTGCCAGCAGCGTCTCCGGGACAGGTAGCACAGATACGCAGTATTTT. Translating it yields CASSVSGTGSTDTQYF.